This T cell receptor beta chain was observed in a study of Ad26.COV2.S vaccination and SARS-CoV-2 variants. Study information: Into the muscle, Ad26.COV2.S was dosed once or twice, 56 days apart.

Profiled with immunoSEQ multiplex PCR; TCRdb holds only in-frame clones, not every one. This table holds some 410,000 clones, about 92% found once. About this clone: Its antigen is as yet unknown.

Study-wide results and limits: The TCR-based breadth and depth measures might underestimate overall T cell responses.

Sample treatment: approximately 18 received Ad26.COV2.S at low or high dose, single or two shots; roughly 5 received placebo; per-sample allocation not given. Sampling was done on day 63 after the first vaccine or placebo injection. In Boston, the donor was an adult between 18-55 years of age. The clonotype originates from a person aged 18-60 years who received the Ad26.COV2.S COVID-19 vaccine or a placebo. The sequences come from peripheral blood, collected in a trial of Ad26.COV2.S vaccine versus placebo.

The DNA for the CDR3 is TGTGCCAGCAGTTCGACCGGGACTAAAAAAGAGACCCAGTACTTC. The encoded protein is CASSSTGTKKETQYF. The rearrangement links TRBV6-5 to TRBJ2-5; 7 positions match TRBD2. The CDR3 runs 15 residues. Germline-derived CDR1 and CDR2 are MNHEY and SVGAGI. V lost 4 bases to trimming and J lost 3 bases; unmatched junction nucleotides: 8.